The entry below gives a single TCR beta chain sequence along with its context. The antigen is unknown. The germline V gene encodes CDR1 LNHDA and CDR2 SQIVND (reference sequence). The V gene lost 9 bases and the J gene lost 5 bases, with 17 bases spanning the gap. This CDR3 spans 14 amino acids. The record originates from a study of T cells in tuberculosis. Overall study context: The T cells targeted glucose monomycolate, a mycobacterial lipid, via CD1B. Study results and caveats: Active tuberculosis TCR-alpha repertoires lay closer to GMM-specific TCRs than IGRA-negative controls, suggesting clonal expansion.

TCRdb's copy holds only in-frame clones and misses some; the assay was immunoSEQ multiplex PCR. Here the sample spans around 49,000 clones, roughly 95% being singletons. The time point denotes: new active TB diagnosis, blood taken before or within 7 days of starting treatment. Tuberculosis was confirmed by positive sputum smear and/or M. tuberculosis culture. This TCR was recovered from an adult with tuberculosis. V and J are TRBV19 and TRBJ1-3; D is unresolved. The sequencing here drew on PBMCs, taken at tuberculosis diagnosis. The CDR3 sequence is CASTTTEERNTIYF. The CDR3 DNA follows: TGTGCCAGCACGACTACAGAGGAGCGAAACACCATATATTTT.